The source of this TCR beta chain is a study of Graves' ophthalmopathy and Graves' hyperthyroidism. The overall study: A follow-up of 18 months without ophthalmopathy meant that hyperthyroidism was stable.

RNA transcripts served as template for amplifying TCR beta CDR3 sequences. The workflow started with a first-round RT-PCR run with HTBI primers and then moved on to a second-round multiplex PCR. TCRdb re-called the multiplex PCR reads with MiXCR, one entry per CDR3 protein. Of about 550,000 distinct CDR3 sequences listed, about two fifths were seen once; the top ten hold about 4.2%. V lost 4 bases, J lost 1 base, and 17 bases lay in between. Germline V gives CDR1 MGHRA, CDR2 YSYEKL. This CDR3 contains 17 residues. The material sequenced was peripheral blood or thyroid tissue (not recorded which). This TCR derives from an adult man with Graves' hyperthyroidism. V and J are TRBV4-1 and TRBJ1-3; D is perhaps TRBD1 (6 bases). The CDR3 loop reads CASSPNYRERSGNTIYF. In nucleotides, the CDR3 is TGCGCCAGCAGCCCTAACTACAGGGAACGGTCTGGAAACACCATATATTTT.